Below, 8 T cell receptor beta chains from the same sample are listed, as sequenced in a study of blood T cell repertoires in COVID-19. The table came from immunoSEQ multiplex PCR; TCRdb's copy has only in-frame clones and leaves some out. Among a few hundred thousand clones, about nine tenths were seen once, and the ten largest hold roughly 6.8%. The sequencing sample was made of peripheral blood. These receptors were collected from a woman in her 30s with COVID-19, enrolled during active disease.

The V gene is TRBV24-1, the J gene TRBJ2-7; D might be TRBD2 (6 bases). Germline V gives CDR1 KGHDR, CDR2 SFDVKD. This CDR3 contains 12 residues. V shed 12 bases and J shed 6 bases, with 17 bases lying between them. DNA for the CDR3: TGTGCCTCCCCAGGGCGGGGCGGCGAGCAGTACGTC. Amino acid sequence: CASPGRGGEQYV.

This clone was recorded once. This rearrangement joins TRBV11-3 to TRBJ1-2; 9 nucleotides line up with TRBD1. V lost 1 base and J lost 2; bases outside the gene matches: 5. CDR3 length equals 16 residues. Germline V gives CDR1 SGHNT, CDR2 YENEEA. The CDR3 DNA is TGTGCCAGCAGCTTAGGCCCGGGACAGGGAAACTATGGCTACACCTTC. Protein: CASSLGPGQGNYGYTF.

This chain connects TRBV19 to TRBJ2-5, with D possibly TRBD1 on 5 matching bases. The germline V gene encodes CDR1 LNHDA and CDR2 SQIVND (reference sequence). V dropped 4 bases and J dropped 0 bases, with 6 bases sitting between them. The CDR3 sequence is 13 residues long. The CDR3, as DNA: TGTGCCAGTAGTAGACAGAACCAAGAGACCCAGTACTTC. Protein sequence: CASSRQNQETQYF.

The chain links TRBV6-5 to TRBJ1-2, with 7 bases identical to TRBD1. In germline, CDR1 is MNHEY, CDR2 SVGAGI. J gave up 6 bases and V 2 bases, and 9 bases lay outside the gene matches. The CDR3 contains 15 residues. The CDR3 region has the DNA TGTGCCAGCAGTTACCCCCACCAGACAGGGAATGGCTACACCTTC. This encodes CASSYPHQTGNGYTF.

This chain uses TRBV29-1 with TRBJ1-1; 9 bases are shared with TRBD1. Germline V gene data show CDR1 as SQVTM and CDR2 as ANQGSEA. Trimming at V came to 7 bases and at J to 6 bases, leaving 9 bases not matched to a gene. The CDR3 is 13 residues long. DNA of the CDR3: TGCAGCGCCTCGACAGGGGGTCTATCTGAAGCTTTCTTT. Protein: CSASTGGLSEAFF.

This clone was recorded a few times. This chain joins TRBV2 and TRBJ2-7; tentative D call: TRBD2 (6 bases). The CDR3 covers 14 residues. The V and J ends lost 6 bases and 4 bases respectively, with 16 bases between them. Looked up from germline, CDR1 is SNHLY and CDR2 is FYNNEI. CDR3 sequence (DNA): TGTGCCAGCAGCCCACCTTGGGGGAGGTACGAGCAGTACTTC. Translation: CASSPPWGRYEQYF.

The chain uses TRBV30 and TRBJ2-3, with 7 bases identical to TRBD1. The CDR3 loop spans 15 amino acids. Germline CDR1 reads GTSNPN; CDR2 reads SVGIG (reference sequence). After removal of 4 bases from V and 0 bases from J, the junction contained 7 bases not matched to a gene. Written as DNA, the CDR3 is TGTGCCTGGACCCGTCCGGACAGGAGCACAGATACGCAGTATTTT. Residues: CAWTRPDRSTDTQYF.

The chain couples TRBV4-1 to TRBJ2-1; TRBD2 matches at 12 bases. Germline assignment: CDR1 MGHRA and CDR2 YSYEKL. V was clipped by 4 bases and J by 8 bases; unmatched bases: 6. The CDR3 spans 15 residues. The CDR3 nucleotides read TGCGCCAGCAGCCCCCGGACTAGCGGGATCGATGAGCAGTTCTTC. It encodes CASSPRTSGIDEQFF.